The rows below give T cell receptor beta chains drawn from one sample of a study of T cell repertoires in cytomegalovirus infection. Their antigen targets remain unknown. TCRdb processed the reads anew with MiXCR; each CDR3 protein has one entry. Of roughly 730,000 distinct CDR3 sequences in the sample, around 31% are singletons; the top ten hold 18%. Specimen: cultured PBMCs, collected from culture after CMV antigen stimulation. These receptors came from a human donor in good health (CMV status not recorded). Some clones in this sample may be carry-over from other donors' samples. The CDR3 runs from the conserved cysteine through the conserved F or W. Each record gives: clone size, V gene, J gene, D gene, CDR3 DNA, CDR3 protein. D genes are given only for firm matches. For some rows the clone size is stated as once, few or many, or as a class when expanded; others skip it.

>.|TRBV7-6|TRBJ2-7|.
TGTGCCAGCAGCCAAGACCGCCTGGGGCAGTACTTC
CASSQDRLGQYF
>few|TRBV11-1|TRBJ1-2|.
TGTGCCAGCAGCTTTAATAACTATGGCTACACCTTC
CASSFNNYGYTF
>many|TRBV7-9|TRBJ2-2|.
TGTGCCAGCAGCGCCCCCCCCGGGGAGCTGTTTTTT
CASSAPPGELFF
>many|TRBV7-2|TRBJ1-4|.
TGTGCCAGCAGCTTGACAGTTACTAATGAAAAACTGTTTTTT
CASSLTVTNEKLFF
>.|TRBV20-1|TRBJ1-5|.
TGCAGTGCTAGAGAAAGTGCCGACCAGCCCCAGCATTTT
CSARESADQPQHF
>once|TRBV7-6|TRBJ2-7|.
TGTGCCAGCAGCTTACCATCCGGAGGGGTGCGACCCCCCCCATCCTACGAGCAGTACTTC
CASSLPSGGVRPPPSYEQYF
>.|TRBV28|TRBJ1-2|TRBD1
TGTGCCGCCAGTGGGACAGGGGGAGGTCATGGCTACACCTTC
CAASGTGGGHGYTF
>few|TRBV7-2|TRBJ2-5|TRBD2
TGTGCCAGCAGCTTCCCGGCTAGCGGGGCCCAAGAGACCCAGTACTTC
CASSFPASGAQETQYF
>.|TRBV12-5|TRBJ1-2|.
TGTGCTAGTGGGGCGGACGGATGGGAAAGATCCACCTTC
CASGADGWERSTF
>few|TRBV6-2/TRBV6-3|TRBJ2-3|.
TGTGCCAGCAGTTGGACACTCACAGATACGCAGTATTTT
CASSWTLTDTQYF
>.|TRBV10-3|TRBJ2-1|.
TGTGCCACCCGAGGTCCCCCCGAGGTGAATGAGCAGTTCTTC
CATRGPPEVNEQFF
>.|TRBV11-2|TRBJ1-6|.
TGTGCCAGCACAGGGAACACGGGGATTTCACCCCTCCACTTT
CASTGNTGISPLHF
>.|TRBV7-2|TRBJ1-2|.
TGTGCCAGCACCCCAATGGGACCTAACTATGGCTACACCTTC
CASTPMGPNYGYTF
>.|TRBV5-3|TRBJ1-1|TRBD1
TGTGCCAGCAGCCGACAGGGTTGGGTGAACACTGAAGCTTTCTTT
CASSRQGWVNTEAFF